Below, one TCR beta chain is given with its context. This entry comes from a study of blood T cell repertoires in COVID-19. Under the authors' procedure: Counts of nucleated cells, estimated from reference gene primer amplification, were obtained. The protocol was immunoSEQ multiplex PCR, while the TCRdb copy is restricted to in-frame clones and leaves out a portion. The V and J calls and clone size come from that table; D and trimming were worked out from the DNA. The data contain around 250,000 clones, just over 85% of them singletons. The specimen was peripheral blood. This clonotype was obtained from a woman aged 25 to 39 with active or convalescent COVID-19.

In DNA, the CDR3 is TGCGCCAGCAGCCTTGGTGCATCCTCTAAGGGGGAAAAACTGTTTTTT. Protein sequence: CASSLGASSKGEKLFF. The gene calls are TRBV5-1 and TRBJ1-4; perhaps TRBD1 as D (5 bases). CDR3 length: 16 residues. Germline CDR1 is SGHRS and CDR2 is YFSETQ. Trimming cost V 4 bases and J 8 bases, with 21 bases left between them.